These 11 T cell receptor beta chains were sequenced from one sample in a study of cytomegalovirus exposure and HLA in healthy donors. 13 Jbeta primers and 60 Vbeta primers were used for the PCR. Using immunoSEQ multiplex PCR, the repertoire was profiled, and TCRdb retains in-frame clones only, with some absent. This table has some 140,000 clones, around three quarters appearing once. Sequences were obtained from PBMCs. These receptor sequences come from a man aged 40-55 years in good health and CMV-seropositive.

In its sample, this clone was seen a few times. The chain combines TRBV4-1 with TRBJ2-7, with a weak D call TRBD1 (6 bases). Germline V lookup: CDR1 MGHRA, CDR2 YSYEKL. The ends were cut back, 5 bases at V and 2 bases at J, with 16 bases in the middle. The CDR3 length is 15 residues. CDR3 sequence: CASSAGDRQPYEQYF. CDR3 nucleotide sequence: TGCGCCAGCAGCGCAGGTGACAGGCAGCCCTACGAGCAGTACTTC.

This chain uses TRBV6-1 with TRBJ1-1; 7 bases agree with TRBD1. Germline CDR1 is MNHNS and CDR2 is SASEGT. With V trimmed by 8 bases and J by 0 bases, 3 bases remained unmatched. This CDR3 is built from 13 residues. CDR3: CASRQGLNTEAFF. CDR3 sequence (DNA): TGTGCCAGCCGACAGGGACTGAACACTGAAGCTTTCTTT.

V usage is TRBV4-2 and J usage is TRBJ2-5; 10 positions match TRBD2. Germline V gene sequence: CDR1 LGHNA, CDR2 YNFKEQ. The CDR3 is made up of 16 amino acids. Trimming at V came to 0 bases and at J to 7 bases, leaving 8 bases not matched to a gene. CDR3 DNA sequence: TGTGCCAGCAGCCAAGAAATCGGACTAGCGGCACGGACCCAGTACTTC. Protein product: CASSQEIGLAARTQYF.

This chain joins TRBV27 and TRBJ1-5, with a tentative D call TRBD1 (5 bases). This CDR3 has 16 amino acids. Trimming removed 7 bases from V and 1 base from J, with 17 bases in between. Germline V CDR1 and CDR2: MNHEY, SMNVEV (reference sequence). CDR3 in DNA: TGTGCCAGCACCCCTCGGGGGGGTAAAAGCAATCAGCCCCAGCATTTT. It translates to CASTPRGGKSNQPQHF.

This clone appeared a single time. The V and J genes are TRBV19 and TRBJ1-2; D not certain. CDR3 length: 14 residues. The germline gives CDR1 LNHDA, CDR2 SQIVND (reference sequence). Trimming took off 6 bases at V and 5 bases at J, with 16 bases between the two ends. CDR3 loop: CASRQPGVLYGYTF. The CDR3 DNA reads as TGTGCCAGTAGACAACCAGGTGTTTTGTATGGCTACACCTTC. The full variable domain, rest sourced from reference TRBV19 and TRBJ1-2, is DGGITQSPKYLFRKEGQNVTLSCEQNLNHDAMYWYRQDPGQGLRLIYYSQIVNDFQKGDIAEGYSVSREKKESFPLTVTSAQKNPTAFYLCASRQPGVLYGYTFGSGTRLTVV.

This clone has only one observation. The chain couples TRBV30 to TRBJ2-1; 7 nucleotides agree with TRBD2. Trimming took 4 bases from V and 8 from J; bases not matched to a gene: 5. Germline V gene data show CDR1 as GTSNPN and CDR2 as SVGIG (reference sequence). This CDR3 is built from 12 residues. CDR3 amino acids: CAWTLGGDEQFF. The CDR3, as DNA: TGTGCCTGGACTTTGGGGGGGGATGAGCAGTTCTTC.

The V and J genes are TRBV19 and TRBJ2-2, with 13 bases that match TRBD2. CDR1 LNHDA and CDR2 SQIVND come from the germline V gene (reference sequence). The trim removed 8 bases at V and 8 bases at J, leaving 8 bases unmatched. The CDR3 contains 15 residues. CDR3 region: CASCLGLAGRGELFF. CDR3 DNA: TGTGCCAGTTGTTTGGGACTAGCGGGAAGAGGGGAGCTGTTTTTT. Filled out from reference TRBV19 and TRBJ2-2, the complete variable domain reads DGGITQSPKYLFRKEGQNVTLSCEQNLNHDAMYWYRQDPGQGLRLIYYSQIVNDFQKGDIAEGYSVSREKKESFPLTVTSAQKNPTAFYLCASCLGLAGRGELFFGEGSRLTVL.

The count of this clone is one. V gene TRBV10-3 combines with J gene TRBJ2-2; a possible D gene is TRBD1 (6 bases). Germline V gene lookup returns CDR1 ENHRY and CDR2 SYGVKD. This CDR3 comprises 15 residues. The V end was cut by 4 bases, the J end by 5 bases, with 14 bases between. The CDR3: CAISAGAEKTGELFF. CDR3 DNA: TGTGCCATCAGTGCAGGGGCAGAGAAAACCGGGGAGCTGTTTTTT.

As regards this clone: An end of the junction differs from the germline gene, which may be a read error. The rearrangement links TRBV7-9 to TRBJ2-1, with a tentative D call TRBD2 (5 bases). In germline, CDR1 is SEHNR, CDR2 FQNEAQ (reference sequence). The CDR3 runs to 14 residues. In DNA, the CDR3 is TGTTCCAGCAGCCCCCGAACTAGTTTATATGAGCAGTTCTTC. This translates into CSSSPRTSLYEQFF.

The table lists this clone with a few counts. The CDR3 sequence is CASSIEGLAGVVEQYF. CDR3 DNA sequence: TGTGCCAGTAGTATTGAGGGCCTAGCGGGCGTCGTGGAGCAGTACTTC. This chain links TRBV19 with TRBJ2-7; the match to TRBD2 covers 8 bases. CDR3 length: 16 residues. V shed 3 bases and J 7 bases; nucleotides not matched to a gene: 14. The germline V gene has CDR1 LNHDA and CDR2 SQIVND (reference sequence).

The CDR3 nucleotides read TGCGCCAGCAGTGAGAGCGGACAGGGATCACACTATGGCTACACCTTC. It translates to CASSESGQGSHYGYTF. V and J are TRBV10-2 and TRBJ1-2; the match to TRBD1 covers 8 bases. The ends lost 2 bases at V and 3 bases at J; junction bases unmatched: 8. The germline V gene has CDR1 WSHSY and CDR2 SAAADI. The CDR3 extends over 16 amino acids.